One and the same sample provided the 13 T cell receptor beta chains below, sequenced in a study of PD-1 blockade in classical Hodgkin lymphoma. Specified time point: cycle 4 day 1 (C4D1), after five to seven weeks of nivolumab. Patients all relapsed after autologous stem cell transplantation, and there was variation in brentuximab vedotin exposure. The assay was immunoSEQ multiplex PCR, and TCRdb's table has in-frame clones only and misses some. Counted here are about 50,000 clones, around four fifths occurring once; the ten biggest clones make up about an eighth. Here the sequenced sample was peripheral blood mononuclear cells (PBMCs), taken before the fourth cycle of nivolumab. Receptors originate from a human donor with classical Hodgkin lymphoma.

The chain uses TRBV5-8 and TRBJ2-7, with TRBD1 identical over 10 bases. The ends lost 1 base at V and 6 bases at J; junction bases unmatched: 4. Per the germline V gene, CDR1 is SGHTS and CDR2 is YDEGEE. The CDR3 totals 14 residues. CDR3 in amino acids: CASSLRGQGSEQYF. CDR3 nucleotides: TGTGCCAGCAGCTTGAGGGGACAGGGGTCCGAGCAGTACTTC.

The chain uses TRBV25-1 and TRBJ2-7, with 7 bases aligning to TRBD2. Losses at the gene ends were 4 bases for V and 2 bases for J; bases not matched to a gene: 2. This CDR3 contains 13 residues. Germline values: CDR1 MGHDK, CDR2 SYGVNS. The CDR3 nucleotides are TGTGCCAGCAGTGGGGCGGGGGCCTACGAGCAGTACTTC. Its protein product is CASSGAGAYEQYF.

The rearrangement links TRBV7-2 to TRBJ1-1; 10 bases match TRBD1. This CDR3 spans 13 amino acids. J was trimmed by 11 bases and V by 5 bases; bases with no gene match: 8. CDR1 is SGHTA, CDR2 FQGNSA, per germline. The CDR3 DNA is TGTGCCAGCAGCACAGACAGGGGGCGGTTGGCTTTCTTT. Translated: CASSTDRGRLAFF. The full variable domain, rest sourced from reference TRBV7-2 and TRBJ1-1, is GAGVSQSPSNKVTEKGKDVELRCDPISGHTALYWYRQSLGQGLEFLIYFQGNSAPDKSGLPSDRFSAERTGGSVSTLTIQRTQQEDSAVYLCASSTDRGRLAFFGQGTRLTVV.

The chain links TRBV28 to TRBJ1-2; D uncertain. The germline CDR1 and CDR2 sequences are MDHEN and SYDVKM. Trimming removed 5 bases at V and 1 base at J, with 5 bases between. The CDR3 is 12 amino acids. As DNA, the CDR3 is TGTGCCAGCAGTATAAGTAACTATGGCTACACCTTC. It is translated as CASSISNYGYTF.

This rearrangement joins TRBV13 to TRBJ2-5; a possible D gene is TRBD1 (7 bases). V was trimmed by 1 base and J by 4 bases, leaving 10 bases between them. Germline loops: CDR1 PRHDT, CDR2 FYEKMQ (reference sequence). The CDR3 is 14 residues long. The CDR3 DNA sequence: TGTGCCAGCAGCTTAGACAGGGGAGGAGAGACCCAGTACTTC. Protein: CASSLDRGGETQYF.

This rearrangement joins TRBV10-1 to TRBJ2-5, with 7 bases fitting TRBD1. The germline V gene has CDR1 WNHNN and CDR2 SYGVQD (reference sequence). V was clipped by 6 bases and J by 6 bases; unmatched bases: 7. The CDR3 has 13 residues. The CDR3 is CASSDRQGQTQYF. The CDR3 region has the DNA TGCGCCAGCAGCGACCGACAGGGTCAGACCCAGTACTTC.

The J gene is TRBJ1-2, the V gene TRBV10-2; 7 bases agree with TRBD1. CDR3 length equals 17 residues. V dropped 2 bases and J dropped 2; count of bases not matched to a gene: 11. Looked up from germline, CDR1 is WSHSY and CDR2 is SAAADI. The CDR3 here is CASSEKLKGAANYGYTF. The CDR3 DNA is TGCGCCAGCAGTGAGAAGCTAAAGGGGGCCGCCAACTATGGCTACACCTTC.

The J gene is TRBJ2-2, the V gene TRBV10-3, with 9 bases fitting TRBD1. The CDR3 length is 14 residues. V gave up 8 bases and J gave up 6 bases; unmatched junction bases: 7. Germline V lookup: CDR1 ENHRY, CDR2 SYGVKD. CDR3 bases: TGTGCCATCTACCCGGGACAGGGTCCCGGGGAGCTGTTTTTT. This encodes CAIYPGQGPGELFF.

The V call is TRBV4-2, the J call TRBJ2-5, with 7 bases identical to TRBD1. V lost 1 base to trimming and J lost 3 bases; unmatched junction nucleotides: 2. The CDR3 has 14 residues. Germline V gene sequence: CDR1 LGHNA, CDR2 YNFKEQ. CDR3 in DNA: TGTGCCAGCAGCCAAGGACAGGGAGAAGAGACCCAGTACTTC. Protein: CASSQGQGEETQYF.

The J gene is TRBJ2-3, the V gene TRBV5-4, with a tentative D call TRBD2 (6 bases). The V end lost 0 bases, the J end lost 2 bases, and 10 bases lay between the germline ends. This CDR3 has 15 residues. CDR1 is SGHNT, CDR2 YYREEE, per germline (reference sequence). CDR3: CASSLGGDSTDTQYF. CDR3 sequence (DNA): TGTGCCAGCAGCTTGGGCGGGGACTCCACAGATACGCAGTATTTT.

The chain recombines TRBV5-1 with TRBJ2-6; D gene ambiguous. This CDR3 has 18 residues. Germline assignment: CDR1 SGHRS and CDR2 YFSETQ. With 3 bases removed from V and 2 bases from J, the gap between germline ends came to 18 bases. CDR3 DNA: TGCGCCAGCAGCTCCCCTTCCGGACGGGCCCCTGGGGCCAACGTCCTGACTTTC. As protein: CASSSPSGRAPGANVLTF.

In this sample, this clone turned up a few times. The chain links TRBV19 to TRBJ1-4, with D perhaps TRBD1 (5 bases). Germline V gives CDR1 LNHDA, CDR2 SQIVND (reference sequence). V was cut by 4 bases and J by 14 bases, with 20 bases left in between. The CDR3 is 14 amino acids. The CDR3 loop is CASSTLTSGVLLFF. CDR3 in DNA: TGTGCCAGTAGTACCCTCACCTCGGGGGTCCTGCTGTTTTTT.

J is TRBJ2-7 and V is TRBV2; TRBD1 aligns across 12 bases. J gave up 4 bases and V 6 bases, and 7 bases lay outside the gene matches. This CDR3 is built from 15 residues. CDR1 SNHLY and CDR2 FYNNEI come from the germline V gene. The CDR3, as DNA: TGTGCCAGCAGCCCCCGGGACAGGGGGCGATACGAGCAGTACTTC. Residues: CASSPRDRGRYEQYF.